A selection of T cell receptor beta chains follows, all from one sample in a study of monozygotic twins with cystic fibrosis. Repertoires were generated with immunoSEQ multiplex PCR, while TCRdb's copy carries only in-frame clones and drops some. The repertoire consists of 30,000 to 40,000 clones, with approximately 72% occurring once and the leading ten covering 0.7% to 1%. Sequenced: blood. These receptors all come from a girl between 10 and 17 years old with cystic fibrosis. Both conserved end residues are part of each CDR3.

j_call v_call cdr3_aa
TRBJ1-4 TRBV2 CASNPDRGREKLFF
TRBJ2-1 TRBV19 CASMGGLADYNEQFF
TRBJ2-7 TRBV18 CASSPTSGSPYEQYF
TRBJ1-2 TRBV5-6 CASSLSRGPPYGYTF
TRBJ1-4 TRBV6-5 CASSTGTLGEKLFF
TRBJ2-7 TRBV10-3 CAISPWTGPGEQYF
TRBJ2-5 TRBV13 CASSLGAGLAGVVETQYF
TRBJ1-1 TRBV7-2 CASSLALGYTEAFF
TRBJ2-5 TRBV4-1 CASSSRLAGEGETQYF
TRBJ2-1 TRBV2 CASSATGLLEQFF
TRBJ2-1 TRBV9 CASSVRLAAYNEQFF
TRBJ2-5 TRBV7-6 CASSLALGSQETQYF
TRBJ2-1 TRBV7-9 CASSFAQAWEQFF
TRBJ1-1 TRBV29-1 CSVERQGANTEAFF
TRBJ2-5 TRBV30 CAWGGWGQSWETQYF
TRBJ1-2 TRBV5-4 CASSDGPDYGYTF
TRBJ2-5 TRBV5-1 CASAQTSGPGETQYF
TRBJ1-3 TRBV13 CASSLGRQGGLSGNTIYF
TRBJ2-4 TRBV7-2 CASSFARTAPFQYF
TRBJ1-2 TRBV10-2 CASSDIRFYYGYTF
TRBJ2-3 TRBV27 CASSLLLAGGADTQYF
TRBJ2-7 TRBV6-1 CASIRVGQGAYEQYF
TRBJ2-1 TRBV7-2 CASSLVASLAGYSYNEQFF
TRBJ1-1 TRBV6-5 CASTFGTGTEAFF
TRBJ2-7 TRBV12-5 CARAQGEITYEQYF